This is a list of T cell receptor beta chains from one sample in a study of T cells in Graves' hyperthyroidism and ophthalmopathy. TCRdb redid the calling of the multiplex PCR reads with MiXCR, one entry per CDR3 protein. The sample gives 250,000 to 350,000 distinct CDR3 sequences, about 18% of which show up once; over 45% is in the top ten. The sequencing input was blood. These receptor sequences come from a woman in her sixties with Graves' ophthalmopathy. CDR3s leave out the opening cysteine and the closing phenylalanine or tryptophan.

V gene: TRBV7-9
CDR3 protein: ASSLLGGTSGSSYNEQF

V gene: TRBV12-3/TRBV12-4
CDR3 protein: ASSLGQLRGELF

V gene: TRBV11-2
CDR3 protein: ASSLQGANTIY

V gene: TRBV7-9
CDR3 protein: ASSYDRGSQY

V gene: TRBV6-1
CDR3 protein: ASSLGTSGNTEAF

V gene: TRBV6-1
CDR3 protein: ASKAGQGFYGYT

V gene: TRBV28
CDR3 protein: ASSLTGTGVQETQY

V gene: TRBV7-2
CDR3 protein: ASSLLVSTNEKLF

V gene: TRBV6-1
CDR3 protein: ASSVRTGYEQY

V gene: TRBV20-1
CDR3 protein: SARTSGRSEQY

V gene: TRBV27
CDR3 protein: ASSLWADPDNEQF

V gene: TRBV20-1
CDR3 protein: SATRRETQY

V gene: TRBV29-1
CDR3 protein: SALGGAGDTQY

V gene: TRBV10-3
CDR3 protein: AIDSSGGASYNEQF

V gene: TRBV4-2
CDR3 protein: ASSQEAPPLGYNYGYT

V gene: TRBV7-3
CDR3 protein: ASSLNREIGSPLH

V gene: TRBV7-9
CDR3 protein: ASSIDINEQF

V gene: TRBV2
CDR3 protein: ASSDGRGSQPQH

V gene: TRBV11-2
CDR3 protein: ASSLIPSGNYNEQF

V gene: TRBV19
CDR3 protein: ASGRTGGNSPLH